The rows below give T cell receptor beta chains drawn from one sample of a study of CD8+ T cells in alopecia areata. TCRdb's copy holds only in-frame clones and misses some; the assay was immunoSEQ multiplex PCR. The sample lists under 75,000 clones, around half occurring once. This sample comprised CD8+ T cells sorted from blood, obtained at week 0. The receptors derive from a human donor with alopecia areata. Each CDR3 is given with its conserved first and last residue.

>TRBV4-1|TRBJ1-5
CASSQEPRDGIQPQHF
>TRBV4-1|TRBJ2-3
CASSQERSGRFADTQYF
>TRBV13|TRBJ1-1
CASSPRGQGDAFF
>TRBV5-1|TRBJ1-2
CASSIQDWGYGYTF
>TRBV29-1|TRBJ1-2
CSVVGGSYGYTF
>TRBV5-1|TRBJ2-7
CASSLNSGPQREQYF
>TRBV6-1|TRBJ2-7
CASSVTGTDYYEQYF
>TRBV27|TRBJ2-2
CASSYKLAGGPGGELFF
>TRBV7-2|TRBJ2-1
CASSLSDGNEQFF
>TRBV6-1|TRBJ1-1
CASSHTENTEAFF
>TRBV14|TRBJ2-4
CASSQLGNIQYF
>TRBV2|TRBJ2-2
CASSRSGWAGELFF
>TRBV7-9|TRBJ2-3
CASSLNPSTDTQYF
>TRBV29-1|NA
CSVEDGLAGVEQYF
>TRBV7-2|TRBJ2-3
CASSLVGGTHTDTQYF
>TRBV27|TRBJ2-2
CASSWGQGVGELFF
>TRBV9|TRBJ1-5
CASSVGYNQPQHF
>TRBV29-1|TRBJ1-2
CSSDLIWDRSNYGYTF
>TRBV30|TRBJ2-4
CAWSPQGAGRSSIQYF
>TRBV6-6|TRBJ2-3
CASSLTGGRTDTQYF
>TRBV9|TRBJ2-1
CASSVASRRTSGNEQFF
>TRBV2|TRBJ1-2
CARGRDQEGYTF
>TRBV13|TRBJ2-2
CASSVLDTGELFF
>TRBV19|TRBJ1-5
CASSIASREQRGQPQHF
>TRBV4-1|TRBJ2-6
CASSQDISGANVLTF
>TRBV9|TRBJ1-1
CASSVWGTSNTEAFF
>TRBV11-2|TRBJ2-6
CASSLPRGANVLTF
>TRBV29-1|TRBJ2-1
CSVDLLGREHPEEQFF
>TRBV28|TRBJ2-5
CASNQPGLAGEETQYF
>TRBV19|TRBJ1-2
CASSISGGNGYTF
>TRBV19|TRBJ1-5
CASSILGRTGNTQPQHF
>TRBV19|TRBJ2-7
CASRQGAYEQYF
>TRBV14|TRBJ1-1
CASSQFPETNTEAFF
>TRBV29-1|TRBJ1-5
CSVVLPGDGNQPQHF
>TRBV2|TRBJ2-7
CATQLAGIYEQYF
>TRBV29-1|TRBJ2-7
CSVEAGQGYEQYF
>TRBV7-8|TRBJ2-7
CASSPGTSASYEQYF
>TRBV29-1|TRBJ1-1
CSVVKMRVKNTEAFF
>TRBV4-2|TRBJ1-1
CASSQPAGRHGNTEAFF
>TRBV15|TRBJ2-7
CATSRGAVRQYF
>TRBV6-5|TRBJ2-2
CASRQGRPNTGELFF
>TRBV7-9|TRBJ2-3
CASRPGTATTDTQYF
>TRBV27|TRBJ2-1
CASRGLTYNEQFF
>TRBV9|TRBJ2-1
CASSVGLTLGNEQFF
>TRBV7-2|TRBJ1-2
CASSTLPRENYGYTF
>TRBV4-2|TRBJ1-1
CASSQGGSIGAFF
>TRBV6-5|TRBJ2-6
CASSGGTGGANVLTF
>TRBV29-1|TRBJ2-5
CSVEDPYQETQYF
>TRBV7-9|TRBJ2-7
CASSSGSSYEQYF
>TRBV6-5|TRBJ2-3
CASSRLAGDTDTQYF
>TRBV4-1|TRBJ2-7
CASSQAPDSSYEQYF